This T cell receptor (beta chain) was sequenced during a study of Ad26.COV2.S vaccination and SARS-CoV-2 variants. Across the study: The COV1001 Ad26.COV2.S trial arm included the donor.

Treatment of the sample: 19 received Ad26.COV2.S at low or high dose, single or two shots; about 5 received placebo; per-sample allocation not given. The study sampled participants on day 63 after the first vaccine or placebo injection. Immunization relied on an Ad26 vector, which expressed Wuhan-strain SARS-CoV-2 spike. The data were produced by immunoSEQ multiplex PCR, yet TCRdb's version contains in-frame clones alone and is incomplete. Among approximately 240,000 clones listed, 70% to 90% were seen once. Comment on this clone: The antigen is unknown. The sample has other DNA sequences that encode this CDR3 too.

Study-wide points: Vaccine recipients posted higher spike-specific TCR breadth than their placebo counterparts.

V was clipped by 0 bases and J by 5 bases, with 5 bases between them. The CDR3 totals 12 residues. The germline CDR1 and CDR2 sequences are SGHRS and YFSETQ. The chain uses TRBV5-1 and TRBJ2-5, with D perhaps TRBD1 (5 bases). The receptor was derived from a person between 18 and 65 years old who received the Ad26.COV2.S COVID-19 vaccine or a placebo. Source: peripheral blood, taken in a trial of Ad26.COV2.S vaccine versus placebo. For the CDR3, the DNA is TGCGCCAGCAGCTTGGAGGGGGAGACCCAGTACTTC. Protein sequence: CASSLEGETQYF.